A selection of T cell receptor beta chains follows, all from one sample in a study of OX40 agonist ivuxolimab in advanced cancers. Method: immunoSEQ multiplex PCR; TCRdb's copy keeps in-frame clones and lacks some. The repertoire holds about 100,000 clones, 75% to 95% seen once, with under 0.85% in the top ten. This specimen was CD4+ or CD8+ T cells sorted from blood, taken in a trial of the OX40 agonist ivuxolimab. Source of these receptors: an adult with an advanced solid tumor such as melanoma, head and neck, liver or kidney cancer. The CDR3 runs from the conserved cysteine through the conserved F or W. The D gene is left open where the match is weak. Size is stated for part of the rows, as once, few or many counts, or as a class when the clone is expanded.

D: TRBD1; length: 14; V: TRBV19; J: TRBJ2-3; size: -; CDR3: CASNRQGAGDTQYF; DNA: TGTGCCAGTAACCGACAGGGGGCAGGTGATACGCAGTATTTT
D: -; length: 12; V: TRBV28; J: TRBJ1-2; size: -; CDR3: CASSLPSTAYTF; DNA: TGTGCCAGCAGTTTACCCTCCACGGCCTACACCTTC
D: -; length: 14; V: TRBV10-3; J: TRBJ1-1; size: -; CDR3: CAISEGRSNTEAFF; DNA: TGTGCCATCAGTGAGGGTCGGTCGAACACTGAAGCTTTCTTT
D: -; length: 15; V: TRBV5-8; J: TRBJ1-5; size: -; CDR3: CASSPGQYSNQPQHF; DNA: TGTGCCAGCAGCCCCGGACAGTATAGCAATCAGCCCCAGCATTTT
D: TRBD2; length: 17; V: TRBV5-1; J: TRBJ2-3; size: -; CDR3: CASSPLLLAGVADTQYF; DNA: TGCGCCAGCAGCCCTCTCCTACTAGCGGGGGTGGCAGATACGCAGTATTTT
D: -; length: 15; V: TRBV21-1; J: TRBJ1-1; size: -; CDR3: CASSKGKGLGTEAFF; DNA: TGTGCCAGCAGCAAAGGTAAGGGGCTGGGCACTGAAGCTTTCTTT
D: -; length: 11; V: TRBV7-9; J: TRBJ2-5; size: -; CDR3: CASSNQETQYF; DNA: TGTGCCAGCAGCAACCAAGAGACCCAGTACTTC
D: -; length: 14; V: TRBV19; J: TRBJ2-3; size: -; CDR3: CASRAQGGTDTQYF; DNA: TGTGCCAGTAGGGCCCAAGGGGGCACAGATACGCAGTATTTT
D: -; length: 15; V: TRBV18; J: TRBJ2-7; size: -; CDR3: CASSPIEGFSYEQYF; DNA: TGTGCCAGCTCACCAATTGAGGGATTCTCCTACGAGCAGTACTTC
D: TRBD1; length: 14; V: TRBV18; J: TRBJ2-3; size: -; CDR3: CASSLGTVVDTQYF; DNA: TGTGCCAGCTCACTCGGGACAGTCGTAGATACGCAGTATTTT
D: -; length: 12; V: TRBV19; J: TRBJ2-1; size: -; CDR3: CASRPRVGEQFF; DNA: TGTGCCAGTAGGCCTCGGGTGGGTGAGCAGTTCTTC
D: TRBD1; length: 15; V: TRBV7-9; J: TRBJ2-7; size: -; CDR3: CASSDRTGGIYEQYF; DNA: TGTGCCAGCAGTGACCGGACAGGGGGAATCTACGAGCAGTACTTC
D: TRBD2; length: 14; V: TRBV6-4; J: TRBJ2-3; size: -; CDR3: CASSDSGGTDTQYF; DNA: TGTGCCAGCAGTGACTCGGGGGGGACAGATACGCAGTATTTT
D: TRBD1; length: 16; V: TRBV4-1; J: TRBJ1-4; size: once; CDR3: CASSQDPGQGNEKLFF; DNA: TGCGCCAGCAGCCAAGATCCGGGACAGGGGAATGAAAAACTGTTTTTT
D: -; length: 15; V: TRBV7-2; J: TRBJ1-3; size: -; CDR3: CASSFYPDSGNTIYF; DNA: TGTGCCAGCAGCTTCTATCCAGACTCTGGAAACACCATATATTTT
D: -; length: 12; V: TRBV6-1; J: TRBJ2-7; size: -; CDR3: CASRDSPYEQYF; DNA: TGTGCCTCCCGGGACTCCCCCTACGAGCAGTACTTC
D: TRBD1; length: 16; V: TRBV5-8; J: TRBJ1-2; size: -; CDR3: CASSLGGQGENYGYTF; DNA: TGTGCCAGCAGCTTGGGAGGACAGGGAGAAAACTATGGCTACACCTTC
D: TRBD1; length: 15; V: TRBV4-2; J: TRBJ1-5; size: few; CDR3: CASSPGQGDGQPQHF; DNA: TGTGCCAGCAGCCCAGGACAGGGTGACGGACAGCCCCAGCATTTT
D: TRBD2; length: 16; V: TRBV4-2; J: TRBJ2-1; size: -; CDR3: CASSQVTSGEWNEQFF; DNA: TGTGCCAGCAGCCAAGTAACTAGCGGGGAGTGGAATGAGCAGTTCTTC
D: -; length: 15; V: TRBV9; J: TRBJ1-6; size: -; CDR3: CASSVAVQSYSPLHF; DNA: TGTGCCAGCAGCGTAGCCGTCCAGAGTTATTCACCCCTCCACTTT
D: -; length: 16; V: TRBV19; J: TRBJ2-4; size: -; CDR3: CASRPVGDGYKNIQYF; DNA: TGTGCCAGTAGACCCGTCGGGGACGGCTACAAAAACATTCAGTACTTC
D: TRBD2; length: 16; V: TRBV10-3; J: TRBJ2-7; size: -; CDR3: CAISKTGTSGTLEQYF; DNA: TGTGCCATCAGTAAGACCGGGACTAGCGGGACCCTGGAGCAGTACTTC